Listed below are T cell receptor beta chains from one sample, sequenced in a study of blood T cell repertoires in COVID-19. TCRdb's copy holds only in-frame clones and misses some; the assay was immunoSEQ multiplex PCR. The profile shows some 200,000 clones, around 95% of them singletons. The specimen was peripheral blood. These receptors all come from a man aged 25 to 40 with COVID-19, enrolled during active disease. Both conserved end residues are part of each CDR3. A D gene is named only where the DNA matches it firmly.

d_call: TRBD2
cdr3_length: 17
j_call: TRBJ2-2
v_call: TRBV25-1
cdr3_aa: CASSPGLAGGPGGELFF
cdr3_nt: TGTGCCAGCAGCCCCGGACTAGCGGGGGGGCCCGGCGGGGAGCTGTTTTTT

d_call: TRBD1
cdr3_length: 14
j_call: TRBJ2-7
v_call: TRBV5-4
cdr3_aa: CASRSQGASREQYF
cdr3_nt: TGTGCCAGCAGGTCACAGGGGGCTTCGAGGGAGCAGTACTTC

d_call: .
cdr3_length: 13
j_call: TRBJ1-1
v_call: TRBV5-1
cdr3_aa: CASSGQTNTEAFF
cdr3_nt: TGCGCCAGCAGCGGGCAGACAAACACTGAAGCTTTCTTT

d_call: TRBD2
cdr3_length: 13
j_call: TRBJ2-7
v_call: TRBV2
cdr3_aa: CASRIAGGGEQYF
cdr3_nt: TGTGCCAGCCGGATAGCGGGGGGCGGCGAGCAGTACTTC

d_call: .
cdr3_length: 13
j_call: TRBJ1-2
v_call: TRBV20-1
cdr3_aa: CSASYRTNYGYTF
cdr3_nt: TGCAGTGCTAGTTACAGGACGAACTATGGCTACACCTTC

d_call: .
cdr3_length: 17
j_call: TRBJ2-7
v_call: TRBV6-1
cdr3_aa: CASSDRFGRNPTYEQYF
cdr3_nt: TGTGCCAGCAGTGATAGGTTTGGGAGGAATCCGACCTACGAGCAGTACTTC

d_call: .
cdr3_length: 14
j_call: TRBJ2-5
v_call: TRBV21-1
cdr3_aa: CASSQDRDKETQYF
cdr3_nt: TGTGCCAGCAGCCAAGACAGGGATAAAGAGACCCAGTACTTC

d_call: .
cdr3_length: 16
j_call: TRBJ2-5
v_call: TRBV5-1
cdr3_aa: CASSSPDTSYQETQYF
cdr3_nt: TGCGCCAGCAGCTCCCCGGACACGTCGTACCAAGAGACCCAGTACTTC

d_call: .
cdr3_length: 15
j_call: TRBJ1-5
v_call: TRBV7-2
cdr3_aa: CASSLNRVGNQPQHF
cdr3_nt: TGTGCCAGCAGCTTAAACAGGGTAGGGAATCAGCCCCAGCATTTT

d_call: TRBD1
cdr3_length: 16
j_call: TRBJ2-7
v_call: TRBV18
cdr3_aa: CASSPPSGQGFYEQYF
cdr3_nt: TGTGCCAGCTCACCACCCTCGGGACAGGGTTTCTACGAGCAGTACTTC

d_call: .
cdr3_length: 12
j_call: TRBJ2-3
v_call: TRBV25-1
cdr3_aa: CAGRTGGDTQYF
cdr3_nt: TGTGCCGGAAGAACAGGTGGAGATACGCAGTATTTT

d_call: TRBD1
cdr3_length: 14
j_call: TRBJ1-1
v_call: TRBV2
cdr3_aa: CATNDQGAGGEAFF
cdr3_nt: TGTGCCACCAATGATCAGGGGGCGGGTGGTGAAGCTTTCTTT

d_call: TRBD1
cdr3_length: 14
j_call: TRBJ1-2
v_call: TRBV19
cdr3_aa: CASSGTGGATSYTF
cdr3_nt: TGTGCCAGTAGCGGGACAGGGGGCGCGACAAGCTACACCTTC

d_call: TRBD2
cdr3_length: 15
j_call: TRBJ2-5
v_call: TRBV2
cdr3_aa: CASSGPASGQETQYF
cdr3_nt: TGTGCCAGCAGCGGCCCTGCTAGCGGCCAAGAGACCCAGTACTTC

d_call: .
cdr3_length: 17
j_call: TRBJ2-7
v_call: TRBV14
cdr3_aa: CASSPFPGVSDGDEQYF
cdr3_nt: TGTGCCAGCAGCCCCTTTCCAGGGGTGAGCGACGGAGACGAGCAGTACTTC

d_call: .
cdr3_length: 16
j_call: TRBJ2-7
v_call: TRBV19
cdr3_aa: CASSWEGGPIPYEQYF
cdr3_nt: TGTGCCAGTAGCTGGGAGGGGGGCCCTATCCCCTACGAGCAGTACTTC

d_call: .
cdr3_length: 13
j_call: TRBJ1-2
v_call: TRBV29-1
cdr3_aa: CSVEEVRDYGYTF
cdr3_nt: TGCAGCGTTGAAGAGGTCAGGGACTATGGCTACACCTTC

d_call: .
cdr3_length: 16
j_call: TRBJ1-1
v_call: TRBV2
cdr3_aa: CATKNGGDPVTTEAFF
cdr3_nt: TGTGCCACCAAAAATGGGGGGGATCCGGTGACCACTGAAGCTTTCTTT